Listed here are 8 T cell receptor beta chains from one sample, sequenced in a study of cytomegalovirus exposure and HLA in healthy donors. In the PCR, 60 Vbeta and 13 Jbeta primers were used. TCRdb's table, derived via immunoSEQ multiplex PCR, lists solely in-frame clones and lacks some. This sample has under 250,000 clones, with approximately 82% found just once. The sample taken for sequencing was PBMCs. Receptors were obtained from a woman between 50 and 59 years old in good health and CMV-seropositive.

The J gene is TRBJ2-6, the V gene TRBV19; TRBD1 is a possible D gene (6 bases). V lost 3 bases to trimming and J lost 0 bases, with 12 bases between them. Germline CDR1 reads LNHDA; CDR2 reads SQIVND (reference sequence). The CDR3 runs 17 residues. The CDR3 loop is CASSIPHRASGANVLTF. In nucleotides, the CDR3 is TGTGCCAGTAGTATCCCCCACAGGGCCTCTGGGGCCAACGTCCTGACTTTC. Complete variable domain (other parts from reference TRBV19 and TRBJ2-6): DGGITQSPKYLFRKEGQNVTLSCEQNLNHDAMYWYRQDPGQGLRLIYYSQIVNDFQKGDIAEGYSVSREKKESFPLTVTSAQKNPTAFYLCASSIPHRASGANVLTFGAGSRLTVL.

The rearrangement joins TRBV5-4 to TRBJ1-1, with a possible D match to TRBD1 (5 bases). V was clipped by 0 bases and J by 11 bases, with 14 bases between them. Germline V gene lookup returns CDR1 SGHNT and CDR2 YYREEE (reference sequence). The CDR3 sequence is 13 residues long. The CDR3 region has the DNA TGTGCCAGCAGCTTGGATCGGGGACGGGGGGCTTTCTTT. Protein sequence: CASSLDRGRGAFF. Looking up the rest from reference TRBV5-4 and TRBJ1-1 gives the full variable domain: ETGVTQSPTHLIKTRGQQVTLRCSSQSGHNTVSWYQQALGQGPQFIFQYYREEENGRGNFPPRFSGLQFPNYSSELNVNALELDDSALYLCASSLDRGRGAFFGQGTRLTVV.

V usage is TRBV27 and J usage is TRBJ2-7, with 7 bases that match TRBD1. This CDR3 has 12 amino acids. The junction had 4 bases not matched to a gene; V was cut back by 6 bases and J by 5 bases. Germline V lookup: CDR1 MNHEY, CDR2 SMNVEV (reference sequence). The CDR3 loop reads CASRDRFNEQYF. DNA for the CDR3: TGTGCCAGCAGGGACAGGTTCAACGAGCAGTACTTC.

The chain uses TRBV11-2 and TRBJ1-1, with no clear D. Germline values: CDR1 SGHAT, CDR2 FQNNGV. CDR3 length equals 14 residues. Trimming took 5 bases from V and 5 from J, leaving 15 bases between them. CDR3 protein: CASSSAGPGTEAFF. The CDR3 DNA follows: TGTGCCAGCAGCAGCGCCGGGCCGGGGACTGAAGCTTTCTTT. Full variable domain (outside the CDR3, taken from reference TRBV11-2 and TRBJ1-1): EAGVAQSPRYKIIEKRQSVAFWCNPISGHATLYWYQQILGQGPKLLIQFQNNGVVDDSQLPKDRFSAERLKGVDSTLKIQPAKLEDSAVYLCASSSAGPGTEAFFGQGTRLTVV.

Regarding this clone: The junction differs from germline at one of its ends, possibly a read error. The chain has TRBV19 and TRBJ1-5, with TRBD1 matching 8 bases. The CDR3 has 15 residues. The germline V gene encodes CDR1 LNHDA and CDR2 SQIVND (reference sequence). The CDR3 bases are TGTGCCAGTAGCATAGGGGTGGCAGGGGGCAGGCCCCAGCATTTT. Translated: CASSIGVAGGRPQHF.

The chain carries TRBV7-2 and TRBJ1-5; 7 bases line up with TRBD1. Germline V lookup: CDR1 SGHTA, CDR2 FQGNSA. CDR3 size: 18 residues. The J segment lost 2 bases and the V segment lost 5 bases, leaving 15 bases of the junction unmatched. The DNA of the CDR3 is TGTGCCAGCAGCAACCGCGCGACGAGACAGGGCGGCAATCAGCCCCAGCATTTT. Translated, it gives CASSNRATRQGGNQPQHF.

The chain is built from TRBV2 and TRBJ1-2, with D perhaps TRBD1 (5 bases). CDR1 is SNHLY, CDR2 FYNNEI, per germline. This CDR3 is 14 amino acids long. The V and J ends lost 4 bases and 0 bases respectively, with 9 bases between them. The CDR3 DNA sequence: TGTGCCAGCAGTGGACAGATAGCTAACTATGGCTACACCTTC. It translates to CASSGQIANYGYTF.

CDR3 in DNA: TGTGCCAGCAGCTTGGACCTAAACACTGAAGCTTTCTTT. It translates to CASSLDLNTEAFF. The genes are TRBV5-6 and TRBJ1-1; D is undetermined. The CDR3 covers 13 residues. V lost 0 bases and J lost 2, with 5 bases in between. Germline V gene sequence: CDR1 SGHDT, CDR2 YYEEEE.